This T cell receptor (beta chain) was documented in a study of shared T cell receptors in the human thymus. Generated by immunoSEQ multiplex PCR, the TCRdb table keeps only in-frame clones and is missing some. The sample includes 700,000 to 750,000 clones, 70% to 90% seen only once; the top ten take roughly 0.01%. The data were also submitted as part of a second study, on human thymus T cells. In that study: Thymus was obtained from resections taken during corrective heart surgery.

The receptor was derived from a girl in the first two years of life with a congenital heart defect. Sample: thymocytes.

The CDR3 DNA reads as TGTGCCAGCCGATACCCGAAGGGGCGGAACGAGCAGTACTTC. Translating it yields CASRYPKGRNEQYF. The chain recombines TRBV6-1 with TRBJ2-7; D possibly corresponds to TRBD1 (5 bases). V was shortened by 8 bases and J by 5 bases, with 19 bases between the two germline ends. The germline V gene encodes CDR1 MNHNS and CDR2 SASEGT. The CDR3 runs to 14 residues.